What follows describes a single T cell receptor beta chain. These data are taken from a study of blood T cell repertoires in COVID-19. Background on the study: The United States, Italy and Spain supplied acute and convalescent COVID-19 samples. The analysed material was cDNA or gDNA that came from T cells, B-cell-depleted T cells, or PBMCs.

The table came from immunoSEQ multiplex PCR; TCRdb's copy has only in-frame clones and leaves some out. The sample consists of under 200,000 clones, roughly 86% of them appearing once. One Seattle source followed patients from active infection through their disease course. The CDR3 loop spans 13 amino acids. V was clipped by 5 bases and J by 4 bases, with 11 bases between them. CDR1 is MNHEY, CDR2 SMNVEV, per germline (reference sequence). This chain uses TRBV27 with TRBJ1-2; no reliable D call. This TCR derives from an elderly woman with COVID-19, enrolled during active disease. The sequenced sample was peripheral blood. The CDR3 is CASSDGALYGYTF. DNA for the CDR3: TGTGCCAGCAGTGACGGAGCCCTCTATGGCTACACCTTC.